The next 5 T cell receptor beta chains were all read from a single sample in a study of blood T cell repertoires in COVID-19. The table came from immunoSEQ multiplex PCR; TCRdb's copy has only in-frame clones and leaves some out. This table holds about 190,000 clones, 70% to 85% found once. Sequencing input: PBMCs or T cells enriched from blood (not recorded which). These receptors originate from a woman in her 30s who had recovered from COVID-19.

The rearrangement uses TRBV7-9 and TRBJ2-1; D gene unclear. Germline values: CDR1 SEHNR, CDR2 FQNEAQ (reference sequence). With 3 bases removed from V and 4 bases from J, the gap between germline ends came to 7 bases. The CDR3 is made up of 13 amino acids. Written as DNA, the CDR3 is TGTGCCAGCAGCTTTCCCAGTTACAATGAGCAGTTCTTC. Translated: CASSFPSYNEQFF.

The V gene is TRBV5-1, the J gene TRBJ1-4, with D maybe TRBD1 (6 bases). CDR3 length equals 14 residues. Germline V CDR1 and CDR2: SGHRS, YFSETQ. V lost 4 bases, J lost 3 bases, and 10 bases lay in between. The CDR3 reads CASSQGHSNEKLFF. The CDR3 coding sequence is TGCGCCAGCAGCCAGGGACACTCTAATGAAAAACTGTTTTTT. Complete variable domain (other parts from reference TRBV5-1 and TRBJ1-4): KAGVTQTPRYLIKTRGQQVTLSCSPISGHRSVSWYQQTPGQGLQFLFEYFSETQRNKGNFPGRFSGRQFSNSRSEMNVSTLELGDSALYLCASSQGHSNEKLFFGSGTQLSVL.

The chain employs TRBV28 and TRBJ2-6, with 10 bases lining up with TRBD1. The CDR3 has 16 residues. Germline values: CDR1 MDHEN, CDR2 SYDVKM. V gave up 8 bases and J gave up 0 bases; unmatched junction bases: 4. The CDR3 loop reads CASGRTGGSGANVLTF. The CDR3 DNA reads as TGTGCCAGCGGAAGGACAGGGGGCTCTGGGGCCAACGTCCTGACTTTC.

This CDR3 reads CAWTPDRAHEQYF. The CDR3 coding sequence is TGTGCCTGGACTCCAGACAGGGCCCACGAGCAGTACTTC. This chain links TRBV30 with TRBJ2-7; 7 bases map to TRBD1. V lost 4 bases to trimming and J lost 5 bases; unmatched junction nucleotides: 8. The CDR3 is made up of 13 amino acids. Germline V gives CDR1 GTSNPN, CDR2 SVGIG (reference sequence).

The chain uses TRBV5-1 and TRBJ1-3; D perhaps matches TRBD1 (6 bases). The CDR3 has 14 amino acids. V lost 2 bases to trimming and J lost 3 bases, with 9 bases between them. CDR1 SGHRS and CDR2 YFSETQ come from the germline V gene. DNA for the CDR3: TGCGCCAGCAGCTTTACGACAGGTGGAAACACCATATATTTT. This codes for CASSFTTGGNTIYF.